The 13 T cell receptor beta chains given below trace back to one sample, sequenced in a study of cytomegalovirus exposure and HLA in healthy donors. Amplification used 60 Vbeta primers and 13 Jbeta primers. Produced via immunoSEQ multiplex PCR; TCRdb's table is partial and in-frame only. In the table there are 120,000 to 150,000 clones, 75% to 80% of which are singletons. The sequenced material came from PBMCs. The receptors were sampled from a man between 35 and 55 years old in good health and CMV-seropositive.

The V and J genes are TRBV5-4 and TRBJ2-1; tentatively, D is TRBD2 (6 bases). The CDR3 runs to 13 residues. With 5 bases removed from V and 3 bases from J, the gap between germline ends came to 9 bases. CDR1 SGHNT and CDR2 YYREEE come from the germline V gene (reference sequence). Here the CDR3 DNA reads TGTGCCAGCAGGCGACTAGACTACAATGAGCAGTTCTTC. This gives the protein CASRRLDYNEQFF. The whole variable domain, remainder taken from reference TRBV5-4 and TRBJ2-1, is ETGVTQSPTHLIKTRGQQVTLRCSSQSGHNTVSWYQQALGQGPQFIFQYYREEENGRGNFPPRFSGLQFPNYSSELNVNALELDDSALYLCASRRLDYNEQFFGPGTRLTVL.

V gene TRBV5-1 combines with J gene TRBJ2-1, with TRBD2 matching over 7 bases. With V trimmed by 1 base and J by 0 bases, 7 bases remained unmatched. Germline-derived CDR1 and CDR2 are SGHRS and YFSETQ. The CDR3 loop spans 17 amino acids. CDR3 sequence: CASSLLSGSSSYNEQFF. Written as DNA, the CDR3 is TGCGCCAGCAGCTTGCTTAGCGGGTCGAGCTCCTACAATGAGCAGTTCTTC.

This clone was detected a few times. The rearrangement links TRBV6-5 to TRBJ1-1; 8 bases are shared with TRBD1. CDR3 length equals 12 residues. After removal of 5 bases from V and 5 bases from J, the junction contained 1 base not matched to a gene. CDR1 is MNHEY and CDR2 is SVGAGI in the germline V gene. CDR3 amino acids: CASSTGGTEAFF. CDR3 nucleotide sequence: TGTGCCAGCAGTACAGGGGGGACTGAAGCTTTCTTT.

This clone was seen once. V usage is TRBV7-9 and J usage is TRBJ1-3, with D hard to call. CDR3 length: 11 amino acids. From germline, CDR1 is SEHNR and CDR2 FQNEAQ (reference sequence). V was shortened by 4 bases and J by 8 bases, with 6 bases between the two germline ends. The CDR3 bases are TGTGCCAGCAGCTCCCGGGACACCATATATTTT. Its protein is CASSSRDTIYF.

This clone has only a few counts. V usage is TRBV29-1 and J usage is TRBJ2-7; 8 bases are a match to TRBD1. Germline-derived CDR1 and CDR2 are SQVTM and ANQGSEA. This CDR3 comprises 15 residues. J was trimmed by 2 bases and V by 0 bases; bases with no gene match: 6. CDR3 sequence: CSVEDRRGQTYEQYF. The CDR3 nucleotides are TGCAGCGTTGAAGACCGCAGGGGGCAAACCTACGAGCAGTACTTC.

This sequence joins TRBV7-9 and TRBJ2-5; maybe TRBD2 (5 bases). Germline V CDR1 and CDR2: SEHNR, FQNEAQ (reference sequence). This CDR3 comprises 14 residues. With 3 bases removed from V and 10 bases from J, the gap between germline ends came to 18 bases. The CDR3 loop is CASSFVSELNGQYF. The CDR3 DNA reads as TGTGCCAGCAGCTTTGTTAGCGAGTTAAATGGCCAGTACTTC.

This clone was counted only a few times. The chain combines TRBV2 with TRBJ1-2; TRBD1 aligns across 7 bases. V dropped 5 bases and J dropped 3; count of bases not matched to a gene: 9. The CDR3 has 15 amino acids. Germline CDR1 SNHLY, CDR2 FYNNEI. The CDR3 DNA reads as TGTGCCAGCAGTCAAGGGGGCAGCCTGGACTATGGCTACACCTTC. This gives the protein CASSQGGSLDYGYTF.

This clone has only a few counts. The rearrangement links TRBV29-1 to TRBJ2-7; a possible D gene is TRBD2 (5 bases). Trimming shortened V by 2 bases and J by 5 bases, and 16 bases separated the two germline ends. CDR1 and CDR2 (germline): SQVTM, ANQGSEA. The CDR3 has 14 amino acids. The CDR3 sequence: CSVEKSGVVDEQYF. The CDR3 region has the DNA TGCAGCGTTGAAAAAAGCGGAGTGGTCGACGAGCAGTACTTC.

The chain couples TRBV11-1 to TRBJ2-7, with TRBD2 identical over 8 bases. The CDR3 is 15 amino acids. V dropped 6 bases and J dropped 3; count of bases not matched to a gene: 10. Germline V lookup: CDR1 SGHAT, CDR2 FQDESV (reference sequence). CDR3 sequence (DNA): TGTGCCAGCAGTCCTTCGGGACTAGAATACTACGAGCAGTACTTC. As protein: CASSPSGLEYYEQYF.

The V call is TRBV4-2, the J call TRBJ2-2, with D unclear. The length of the CDR3 is 16 residues. Germline CDR1 is LGHNA and CDR2 is YNFKEQ. Trimming took off 5 bases at V and 0 bases at J, with 13 bases between the two ends. The DNA of the CDR3 is TGTGCCAGCAGCAAGCGCTTACCCGCGAACACCGGGGAGCTGTTTTTT. Its protein product is CASSKRLPANTGELFF.

The V call is TRBV5-5, the J call TRBJ2-7; D might be TRBD2 (5 bases). Trimming shortened V by 4 bases and J by 4 bases, and 15 bases separated the two germline ends. The CDR3 covers 14 residues. Germline values: CDR1 SGHKS, CDR2 YYEKEE (reference sequence). The CDR3 loop is CASSVGRTGYEQYF. The CDR3 nucleotides read TGTGCCAGCAGCGTAGGTCGCACGGGGTACGAGCAGTACTTC.

This chain links TRBV6-5 with TRBJ1-2; possibly TRBD1 for D (5 bases). Trimming removed 6 bases at V and 6 bases at J, with 14 bases between. The CDR3 length is 13 residues. Germline loops: CDR1 MNHEY, CDR2 SVGAGI. The DNA for the CDR3 is TGTGCCAGCAGAGACAGTAAAATTCATGGCTACACCTTC. This gives the protein CASRDSKIHGYTF.

This chain links TRBV11-3 with TRBJ2-7, with 8 bases that match TRBD1. The CDR3 length is 13 residues. V shed 5 bases and J 6 bases; nucleotides not matched to a gene: 6. From germline, CDR1 is SGHNT and CDR2 YENEEA. CDR3 sequence: CASSPRTGREQYF. In DNA, the CDR3 is TGTGCCAGCAGCCCCAGGACAGGGCGCGAGCAGTACTTC. The entire variable domain, with the rest obtained from reference TRBV11-3 and TRBJ2-7, is as follows: EAGVVQSPRYKIIEKKQPVAFWCNPISGHNTLYWYLQNLGQGPELLIRYENEEAVDDSQLPKDRFSAERLKGVDSTLKIQPAELGDSAVYLCASSPRTGREQYFGPGTRLTVT.